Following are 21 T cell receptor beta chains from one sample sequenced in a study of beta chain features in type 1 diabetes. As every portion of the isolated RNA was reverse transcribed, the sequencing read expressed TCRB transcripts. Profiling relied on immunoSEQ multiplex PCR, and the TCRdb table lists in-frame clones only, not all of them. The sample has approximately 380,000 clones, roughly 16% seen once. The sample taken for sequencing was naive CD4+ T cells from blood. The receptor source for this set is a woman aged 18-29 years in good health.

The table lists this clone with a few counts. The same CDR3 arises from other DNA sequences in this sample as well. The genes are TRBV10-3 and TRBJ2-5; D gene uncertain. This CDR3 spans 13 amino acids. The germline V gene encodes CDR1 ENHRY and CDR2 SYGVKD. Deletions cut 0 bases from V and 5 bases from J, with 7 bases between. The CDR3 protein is CAISESTGETQYF. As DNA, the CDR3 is TGTGCCATCAGTGAGTCGACCGGGGAGACCCAGTACTTC.

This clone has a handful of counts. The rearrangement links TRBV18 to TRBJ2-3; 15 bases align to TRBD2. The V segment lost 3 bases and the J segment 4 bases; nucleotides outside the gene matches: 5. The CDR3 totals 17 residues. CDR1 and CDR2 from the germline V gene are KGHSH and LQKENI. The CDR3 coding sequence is TGTGCCAGCTCACCCATGGGACTAGCGGGAGGACCAGATACGCAGTATTTT. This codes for CASSPMGLAGGPDTQYF.

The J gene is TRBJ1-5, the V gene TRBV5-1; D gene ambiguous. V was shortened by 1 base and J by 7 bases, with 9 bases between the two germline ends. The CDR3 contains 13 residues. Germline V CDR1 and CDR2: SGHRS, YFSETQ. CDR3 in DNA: TGCGCCAGCAGCTTGAATCCTGGCCAGCCCCAGCATTTT. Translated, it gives CASSLNPGQPQHF.

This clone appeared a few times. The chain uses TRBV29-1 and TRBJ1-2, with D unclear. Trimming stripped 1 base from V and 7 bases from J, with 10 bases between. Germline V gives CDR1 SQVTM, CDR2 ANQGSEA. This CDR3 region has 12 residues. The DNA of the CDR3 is TGCAGCGTTGAAGGGGGAGTCCGTGGCTACACCTTC. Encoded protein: CSVEGGVRGYTF.

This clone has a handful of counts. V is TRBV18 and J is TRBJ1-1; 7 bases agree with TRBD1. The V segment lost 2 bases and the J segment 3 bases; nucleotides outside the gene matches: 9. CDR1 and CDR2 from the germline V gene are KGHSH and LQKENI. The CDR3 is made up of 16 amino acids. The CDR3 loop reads CASSPGQGVLDTEAFF. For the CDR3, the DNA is TGTGCCAGCTCACCAGGGCAGGGGGTGCTCGACACTGAAGCTTTCTTT.

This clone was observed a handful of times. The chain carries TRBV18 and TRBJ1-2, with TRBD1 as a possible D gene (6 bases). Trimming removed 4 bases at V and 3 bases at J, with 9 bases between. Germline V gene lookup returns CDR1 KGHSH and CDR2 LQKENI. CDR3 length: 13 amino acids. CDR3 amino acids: CASSLQGDYGYTF. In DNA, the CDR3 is TGTGCCAGCTCACTACAGGGTGACTATGGCTACACCTTC.

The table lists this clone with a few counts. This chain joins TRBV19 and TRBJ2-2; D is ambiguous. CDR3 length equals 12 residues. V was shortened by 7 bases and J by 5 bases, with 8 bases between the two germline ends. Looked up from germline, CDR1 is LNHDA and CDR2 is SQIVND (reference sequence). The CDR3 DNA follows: TGTGCCAGTAATATCGGGACCGGGGAGCTGTTTTTT. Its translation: CASNIGTGELFF.

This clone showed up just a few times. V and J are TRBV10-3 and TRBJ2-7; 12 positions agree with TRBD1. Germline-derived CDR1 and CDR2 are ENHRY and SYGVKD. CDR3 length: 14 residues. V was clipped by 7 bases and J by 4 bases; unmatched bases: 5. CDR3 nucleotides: TGTGCCATCAACCCGGGACAGGGGGCTTACGAGCAGTACTTC. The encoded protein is CAINPGQGAYEQYF.

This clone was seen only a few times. The CDR3 nucleotides are TGCAGCGTTGTACGGCTAGCGGGAGATACGCAGTATTTT. It translates to CSVVRLAGDTQYF. The chain has TRBV29-1 and TRBJ2-3, with 8 positions matching TRBD2. This CDR3 comprises 13 residues. CDR1 and CDR2 from the germline V gene are SQVTM and ANQGSEA. J was trimmed by 5 bases and V by 4 bases; bases with no gene match: 5.

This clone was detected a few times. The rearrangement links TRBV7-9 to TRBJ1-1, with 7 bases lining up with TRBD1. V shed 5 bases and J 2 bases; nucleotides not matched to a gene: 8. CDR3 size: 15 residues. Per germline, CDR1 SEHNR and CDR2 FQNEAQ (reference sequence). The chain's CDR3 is CASSGWDSVNTEAFF. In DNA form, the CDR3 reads TGTGCCAGCAGCGGGTGGGACAGCGTAAACACTGAAGCTTTCTTT.

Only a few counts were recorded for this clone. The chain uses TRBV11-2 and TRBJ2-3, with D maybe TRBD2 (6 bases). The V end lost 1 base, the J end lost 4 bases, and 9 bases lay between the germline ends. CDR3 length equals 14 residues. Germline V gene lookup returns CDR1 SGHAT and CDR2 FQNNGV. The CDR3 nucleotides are TGTGCCAGCAGCTTAGTTAGGGAGGCAGATACGCAGTATTTT. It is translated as CASSLVREADTQYF.

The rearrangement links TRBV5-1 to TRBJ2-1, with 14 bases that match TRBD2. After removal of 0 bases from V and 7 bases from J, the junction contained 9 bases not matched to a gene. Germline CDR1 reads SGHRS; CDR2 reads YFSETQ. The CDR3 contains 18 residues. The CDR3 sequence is CASSLAGTSGSFGNEQFF. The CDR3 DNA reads TGCGCCAGCAGCTTGGCGGGGACTAGCGGGAGTTTTGGGAATGAGCAGTTCTTC.

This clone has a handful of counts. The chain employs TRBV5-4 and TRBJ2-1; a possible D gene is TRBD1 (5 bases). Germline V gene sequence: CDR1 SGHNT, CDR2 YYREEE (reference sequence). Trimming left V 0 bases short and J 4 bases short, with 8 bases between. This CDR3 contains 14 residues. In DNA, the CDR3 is TGTGCCAGCAGCTTGGTTCAGGGATACAATGAGCAGTTCTTC. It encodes CASSLVQGYNEQFF.

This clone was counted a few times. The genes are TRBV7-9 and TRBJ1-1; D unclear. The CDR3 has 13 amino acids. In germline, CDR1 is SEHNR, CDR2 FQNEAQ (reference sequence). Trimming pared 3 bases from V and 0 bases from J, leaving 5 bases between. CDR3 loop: CASSFGMNTEAFF. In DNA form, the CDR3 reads TGTGCCAGCAGCTTTGGCATGAACACTGAAGCTTTCTTT.

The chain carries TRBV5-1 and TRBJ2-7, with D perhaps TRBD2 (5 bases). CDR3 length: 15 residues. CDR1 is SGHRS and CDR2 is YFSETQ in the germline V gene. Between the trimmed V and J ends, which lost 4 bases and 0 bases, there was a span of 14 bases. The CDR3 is CASSILTGSSYEQYF. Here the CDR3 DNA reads TGCGCCAGCAGCATCCTGACGGGGAGCTCCTACGAGCAGTACTTC.

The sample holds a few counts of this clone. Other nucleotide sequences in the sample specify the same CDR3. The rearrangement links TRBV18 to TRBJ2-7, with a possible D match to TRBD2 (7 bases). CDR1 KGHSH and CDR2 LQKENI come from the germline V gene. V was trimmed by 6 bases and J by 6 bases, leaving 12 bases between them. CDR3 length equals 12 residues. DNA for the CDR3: TGTGCCAGCTCTCCAGGGGAGGGCGAGCAGTACTTC. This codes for CASSPGEGEQYF.

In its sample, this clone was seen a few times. This CDR3 is CASSLGQVINYGYTF. DNA of the CDR3: TGTGCCAGCAGCTTGGGACAGGTCATTAACTATGGCTACACCTTC. V gene TRBV7-9 combines with J gene TRBJ1-2; TRBD1 aligns across 8 bases. The CDR3 has 15 residues. The germline V gene encodes CDR1 SEHNR and CDR2 FQNEAQ (reference sequence). The trim removed 3 bases at V and 1 base at J, leaving 4 bases unmatched.

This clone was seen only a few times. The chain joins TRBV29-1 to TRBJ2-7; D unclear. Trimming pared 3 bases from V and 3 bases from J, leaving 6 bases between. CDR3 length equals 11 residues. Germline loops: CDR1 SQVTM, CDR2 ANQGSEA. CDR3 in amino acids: CSVDTGYEQYF. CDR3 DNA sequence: TGCAGCGTTGACACGGGCTACGAGCAGTACTTC.

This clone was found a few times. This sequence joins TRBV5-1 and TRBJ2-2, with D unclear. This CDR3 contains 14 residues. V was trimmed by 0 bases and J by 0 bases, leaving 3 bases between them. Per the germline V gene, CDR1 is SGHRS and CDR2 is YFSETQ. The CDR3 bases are TGCGCCAGCAGCTTGGGAGCGAACACCGGGGAGCTGTTTTTT. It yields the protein CASSLGANTGELFF.

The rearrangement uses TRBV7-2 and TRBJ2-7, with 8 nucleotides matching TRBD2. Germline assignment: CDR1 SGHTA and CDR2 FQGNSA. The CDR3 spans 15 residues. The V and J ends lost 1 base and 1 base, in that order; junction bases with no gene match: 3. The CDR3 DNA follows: TGTGCCAGCAGCTTAGGCGGGAGGTCTTCCTACGAGCAGTACTTC. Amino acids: CASSLGGRSSYEQYF.

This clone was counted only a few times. This CDR3 is CAWSVTSGSSYEQYF. As DNA, the CDR3 is TGTGCCTGGAGTGTGACTAGCGGGAGTTCCTACGAGCAGTACTTC. The chain is built from TRBV30 and TRBJ2-7; 12 nucleotides agree with TRBD2. The CDR3 sequence is 15 residues long. V lost 0 bases and J lost 1; bases outside the gene matches: 1. CDR1 is GTSNPN, CDR2 SVGIG, per germline (reference sequence). The whole variable domain, filled in from reference TRBV30 and TRBJ2-7, reads SQTIHQWPATLVQPVGSPLSLECTVEGTSNPNLYWYRQAAGRGLQLLFYSVGIGQISSEVPQNLSASRPQDRQFILSSKKLLLSDSGFYLCAWSVTSGSSYEQYFGPGTRLTVT.